A selection of T cell receptor beta chains follows, all from one sample in a study of blood T cell repertoires in COVID-19. Measured with immunoSEQ multiplex PCR; TCRdb has only the in-frame clones, and not every one. This sample has some 200,000 clones, with less than 90% found just once. Sequencing input: peripheral blood. The receptor set was obtained from a woman aged 55-70 years with COVID-19, enrolled during active disease. CDR3s include the opening cysteine and the closing phenylalanine or tryptophan. Fields, in order: D gene, clone size, J gene, V gene, CDR3 DNA, CDR3 protein. The D gene is left open where the match is weak. Not all rows give a size; the values are once, few, many and, for expanded clones, a class.

>TRBD2|NA|TRBJ2-7|TRBV3-1/TRBV3-2
TGTGCCAGCAGCCAGACTAGCGGGAGTAACGAGCAGTACTTC
CASSQTSGSNEQYF
>TRBD2|NA|TRBJ2-3|TRBV28
TGTGCCAGCAGTTTTACTGGGAGGGCAGATACGCAGTATTTT
CASSFTGRADTQYF
>NA|few|TRBJ1-6|TRBV6-2/TRBV6-3
TGTGCCAGCAGCACACAGGCCCGAGATTCACCCCTCCACTTT
CASSTQARDSPLHF
>NA|NA|TRBJ2-1|TRBV29-1
TGCAGCGTGGACCGTCTAGCGACCGCGGGCAATGAGCAGTTCTTC
CSVDRLATAGNEQFF
>TRBD1|NA|TRBJ2-1|TRBV5-1
TGCGCCAGCAGCTTTGGCGGGACAGGCGAGCAGTTCTTC
CASSFGGTGEQFF
>NA|NA|TRBJ2-6|TRBV24-1
TGTGCCACCAGTGACAGGGATGGGGCCAACGTCCTGACTTTC
CATSDRDGANVLTF
>TRBD1|NA|TRBJ1-2|TRBV19
TGTGCCAGTAGTATCGGGACAGAAGTTAGTTATGGCTACACCTTC
CASSIGTEVSYGYTF
>TRBD1|NA|TRBJ1-3|TRBV13
TGTGCCAGCAGCTTATACAGGGGTAGAAACACCATATATTTT
CASSLYRGRNTIYF
>NA|NA|TRBJ1-5|TRBV19
TGTGCCAGTAGTATAATGTCGGGCAGGGGATTCAATCAGCCCCAGCATTTT
CASSIMSGRGFNQPQHF
>TRBD2|few|TRBJ2-2|TRBV5-1
TGCGCCAGCAGCTTGGATGGGGACTATCGTAACACCGGGGAGCTGTTTTTT
CASSLDGDYRNTGELFF
>TRBD1|NA|TRBJ1-1|TRBV5-1
TGCGCCAGCAGACAGGGGGCATCGAACACTGAAGCTTTCTTT
CASRQGASNTEAFF
>TRBD1|NA|TRBJ1-6|TRBV6-1
TGTGCCAGCAGTGAACGGGCGGGACAGACCACTAATTCACCCCTCCACTTT
CASSERAGQTTNSPLHF
>NA|NA|TRBJ1-5|TRBV5-4
TGTGCCAGCAGCTTGGACGGACAACGGGATCAGCCCCAGCATTTT
CASSLDGQRDQPQHF
>NA|NA|TRBJ1-1|TRBV30
TGTGCCTGGGGAACCCGACAGACTGAAGCTTTCTTT
CAWGTRQTEAFF
>NA|NA|TRBJ2-3|TRBV7-9
TGTGCCATCAATTGGTACCAAGAGGCAGATACGCAGTATTTT
CAINWYQEADTQYF
>NA|NA|TRBJ1-1|TRBV2
TGTGCCAGCAGCCCCATGGACAGCCCGACTGAAGCTTTCTTT
CASSPMDSPTEAFF
>TRBD2|once|TRBJ2-2|TRBV6-4
TGTGCCAGCAGTCATCTAGCGGGAGGATGGTCCGGGGAGCTGTTTTTT
CASSHLAGGWSGELFF
>TRBD2|NA|TRBJ2-7|TRBV11-2
TGTGCCAGCAGCTCAACTAGCGGCCTTGGCGAGCAGTACTTC
CASSSTSGLGEQYF
>NA|NA|TRBJ1-6|TRBV5-1
TGCGCCAGCAGCTTGGTTGCAGATAATTCACCCCTCCACTTT
CASSLVADNSPLHF
>TRBD2|NA|TRBJ2-1|TRBV7-2
TGTGCCAGCAGCTTAGAACCCGCCCTAGCGGGAGCAAATGAGCAGTTCTTC
CASSLEPALAGANEQFF
>NA|NA|TRBJ1-2|TRBV24-1
TGTGCCACCTCGGGCGCGGGAAACTATGGCTACACCTTC
CATSGAGNYGYTF
>NA|NA|TRBJ1-6|TRBV3-1/TRBV3-2
TGTGCCAGCCCCCAGGGCCCCTATAATTCACCCCTCCACTTT
CASPQGPYNSPLHF
>NA|NA|TRBJ1-4|TRBV11-3
TGTGCCAGCAGCTTGGGACAAAATAATGAAAAACTGTTTTTT
CASSLGQNNEKLFF
>TRBD2|NA|TRBJ2-2|TRBV14
TGTGCCAGCAGCCAAGATCCTCGCGGGAGGGTCACCGGGGAGCTGTTTTTT
CASSQDPRGRVTGELFF
>NA|NA|TRBJ1-1|TRBV6-1
TGTGCCAGCAGTGAAATAGGCGGAAACACTGAAGCTTTCTTT
CASSEIGGNTEAFF
>NA|NA|TRBJ2-2|TRBV5-1
TGCGCCAGCAGCTTGGCCTCAGGGTGGCTCGCCGGGGAGCTGTTTTTT
CASSLASGWLAGELFF
>TRBD2|NA|TRBJ2-7|TRBV6-1
TGTGCCAGCAGTGATGGGGGGGTCTACGAGCAGTACTTC
CASSDGGVYEQYF
>TRBD1|NA|TRBJ1-2|TRBV27
TGTGCCAGCAGTTTAGGGACAGGGGTCGGCTATGGCTACACCTTC
CASSLGTGVGYGYTF
>NA|NA|TRBJ1-4|TRBV5-5
TGTGCCAGCAGCTTGATGGGCCTTGCTAATGAAAAACTGTTTTTT
CASSLMGLANEKLFF
>TRBD1|once|TRBJ1-2|TRBV19
TGTGCCAGTCACAGGGGGGATGGCTACACCTTC
CASHRGDGYTF